These T cell receptor beta chains were read from a single sample in a study of control samples from healthy donors and cancer patients. The table came from immunoSEQ multiplex PCR; TCRdb's copy has only in-frame clones and leaves some out. The table has over 100,000 clones, 90% seen once; the top ten hold 4% to 4.5%. The specimen was blood. These receptors were taken from a human donor in good health. The donor label of this sample is uncertain. CDR3s include the opening cysteine and the closing phenylalanine or tryptophan. A D gene is named only where the DNA matches it firmly. The size of a clone is reported for some rows only, either as once, few or many, or as a class for expanded clones.

V gene	clone size	D gene	J gene	CDR3 DNA	CDR3 protein
TRBV10-3	-	-	TRBJ2-2	TGTGCCATCAGTGACGGCACCGGGGAGCTGTTTTTT	CAISDGTGELFF
TRBV12-3/TRBV12-4	-	TRBD1	TRBJ2-7	TGTGCCAGCACCCAGGGGGCCCAATACGAGCAGTACTTC	CASTQGAQYEQYF
TRBV5-4	-	-	TRBJ1-1	TGTGCCAGCAGCTTAGAGAATCTGAACACTGAAGCTTTCTTT	CASSLENLNTEAFF
TRBV27	-	-	TRBJ1-2	TGTGCCAGCCGGGGGGAGGACTATGGCTACACCTTC	CASRGEDYGYTF
TRBV7-2	-	-	TRBJ2-3	TGTGCCAGCAGCCTAAGTTCTATCGCAGATACGCAGTATTTT	CASSLSSIADTQYF
TRBV21-1	-	-	TRBJ1-1	TGTGCCAGCAGCAAAGGTAATGGTAGGGTGCGGTGCACTGAAGCTTTCTTT	CASSKGNGRVRCTEAFF
TRBV18	-	-	TRBJ2-1	TGTGCCAGCTCACCACAAACTGCTCTAGCGTATGAGCAGTTCTTC	CASSPQTALAYEQFF
TRBV10-3	-	TRBD2	TRBJ2-3	TGTGCCGTCCAGGCGGGGGGAATTAGCACAGATACGCAGTATTTT	CAVQAGGISTDTQYF
TRBV30	once	TRBD2	TRBJ2-3	TGTGCCTGGTCGAGCGGGGGGGGAGATACGCAGTATTTT	CAWSSGGGDTQYF
TRBV7-2	-	-	TRBJ1-2	TGTGCCAGCAATCGTCCGGGCCCGGGCGGCTACACCTTC	CASNRPGPGGYTF
TRBV28	-	-	TRBJ1-1	TGTGCCAGTGACAGGAACACTGAAGCTTTCTTT	CASDRNTEAFF
TRBV12-3/TRBV12-4	-	-	TRBJ1-3	TGTGCCAGCAGTTACGGGGGAAAATACACCATATATTTT	CASSYGGKYTIYF
TRBV2	once	-	TRBJ1-5	TGTGCCAGCAGTGTCCTGGACAGAAACAATCAGCCCCAGCATTTT	CASSVLDRNNQPQHF
TRBV19	-	-	TRBJ2-5	TGTGCCAGTAGTATGCCCGGGGCGAGGGAGACCCAGTACTTC	CASSMPGARETQYF
TRBV12-3/TRBV12-4	-	-	TRBJ2-4	TGTGCCAGCAGTTTGGAGGGAGTGAACATTCAGTACTTC	CASSLEGVNIQYF
TRBV6-5	-	TRBD2	TRBJ2-3	TGTGCCAGCAGTTTGCTAGCGGGGCTAGCCCAGAATACGCAGTATTTT	CASSLLAGLAQNTQYF
TRBV6-6	-	-	TRBJ1-5	TGTGCCAGCAGTTACGGCAGGGAAGGGAGTCAGCCCCAGCATTTT	CASSYGREGSQPQHF
TRBV19	-	-	TRBJ2-1	TGTGCCAGTAGTACCGGCCGGGACACGGGTGAAAACCAGTTCTTC	CASSTGRDTGENQFF
TRBV2	-	-	TRBJ2-6	TGTGCCAGCAGTGAAGGGACTGGGGCCAACGTCCTGACTTTC	CASSEGTGANVLTF
TRBV5-1	-	TRBD2	TRBJ2-3	TGCGCCAGCAGCGTAGTTGACGGGGGGACAGATACGCAGTATTTT	CASSVVDGGTDTQYF
TRBV6-1	few	-	TRBJ1-1	TGTGCCAGCAGTGAAGTTTGGACCAACACTGAAGCTTTCTTT	CASSEVWTNTEAFF
TRBV3-1/TRBV3-2	-	-	TRBJ2-1	TGTGCCAGCAGCTTCCCGGTAGGGGGGCTTTCAGGAAATGAGCAGTTCTTC	CASSFPVGGLSGNEQFF
TRBV27	-	-	TRBJ1-2	TGTGCCAGCAGTTTAGGGCAGGGGAAGGGCTATGGCTACACCTTC	CASSLGQGKGYGYTF
TRBV4-1	-	-	TRBJ1-4	TGCGCCAGCAGCTCGCAGGGAGCAACTAATGAAAAACTGTTTTTT	CASSSQGATNEKLFF
TRBV2	once	-	TRBJ1-2	TGTGCCAGCAGTGGACAGTGGAAAGGGGACTATGGCTACACCTTC	CASSGQWKGDYGYTF
TRBV5-1	-	-	TRBJ2-5	TGCGCCAGCAGCGGACCCGGGACTTTGGAGACCCAGTACTTC	CASSGPGTLETQYF
TRBV4-2	-	-	TRBJ2-7	TGTGCCAGCAGCCAGGAGGACAGAACCTACGAGCAGTACTTC	CASSQEDRTYEQYF
TRBV5-6	-	-	TRBJ1-5	TGTGCCAGCAGCCGCGAGCCTGATCAGCCCCAGCATTTT	CASSREPDQPQHF
TRBV7-9	-	-	TRBJ1-2	TGTGCCAGCAGCTTAAACAGTAACTATGGCTACACCTTC	CASSLNSNYGYTF
TRBV6-1	-	TRBD1	TRBJ2-3	TGTGCCAGCAGTGAAGGGACAGGGCGCTGGGTAGATACGCAGTATTTT	CASSEGTGRWVDTQYF
TRBV12-1	-	-	TRBJ1-3	TGTGCCAGCAGCTCCCCCGGATCACGGACCTCTCCAAACACCATATATTTT	CASSSPGSRTSPNTIYF
TRBV28	-	TRBD1	TRBJ1-4	TGTGCCAGCAGTCTACAGGGGGCGGTAGGTGAAAAACTGTTTTTT	CASSLQGAVGEKLFF
TRBV18	-	-	TRBJ2-3	TGTGCCAGCTCACCGCCGAGAAACACAGATACGCAGTATTTT	CASSPPRNTDTQYF
TRBV18	-	-	TRBJ2-5	TGTGCCAGCTCACCGGCAGCAGGGGAGACCCAGTACTTC	CASSPAAGETQYF
TRBV11-2	-	-	TRBJ1-2	TGTGCCAGCAGTCGGATTACGGGGTTATTTCATCCCTATGGCTACACCTTC	CASSRITGLFHPYGYTF
TRBV2	few	TRBD1	TRBJ1-2	TGTGCCAGCACGAAAGGGAGACAGGGGGATTTCGGCTACACCTTC	CASTKGRQGDFGYTF
TRBV7-9	few	TRBD1	TRBJ1-2	TGTGCCAGCAGCACGGGACAGGGATGGGACTATGGCTACACCTTC	CASSTGQGWDYGYTF
TRBV6-5	-	-	TRBJ1-2	TGTGCCAGCAGAAACCTCTCGGGGGGACGGCGCGGTTACACCTTC	CASRNLSGGRRGYTF
TRBV4-1	-	-	TRBJ1-2	TGCGCCAGCAGCCAAAAGTTAAGGAGTAACTATGGCTACACCTTC	CASSQKLRSNYGYTF
TRBV2	-	TRBD1	TRBJ1-6	TGTGCCAGCCGGGACAGCCAGCATTCACCCCTCCACTTT	CASRDSQHSPLHF
TRBV4-3	-	TRBD2	TRBJ2-3	TGCGCCAGCAGCCAAGATCGAGCGGGGGGCCTTCTAGGCACAGATACGCAGTATTTT	CASSQDRAGGLLGTDTQYF
TRBV5-1	-	-	TRBJ2-2	TGCGCCAGCAGCTCCAGGGAAGCCACCGGGGAGCTGTTTTTT	CASSSREATGELFF
TRBV28	-	TRBD1	TRBJ1-1	TGTGCCAGCTTTTCGGGACAGGGGGTTGCCACTGAAGCTTTCTTT	CASFSGQGVATEAFF
TRBV2	-	-	TRBJ1-5	TGTGCCAGCAGTGGAGGGCAGAGTCAGGGACAGCCCCAGCATTTT	CASSGGQSQGQPQHF
TRBV6-6	-	-	TRBJ1-2	TGTGCCAGCAGTTCAACCGCAGCTCATGGCTACACCTTC	CASSSTAAHGYTF
TRBV5-1	-	-	TRBJ1-5	TGCGCCAGCAGCTTAGCGGAGGGACAGCCCCAGCATTTT	CASSLAEGQPQHF
TRBV29-1	-	-	TRBJ2-1	TGCAGCGTTGAAGATAACGGAGGGGGCCAGTTCTTC	CSVEDNGGGQFF
TRBV7-8	-	-	TRBJ2-1	TGTGCCAGCAGCGCCCCCTTGAGGGTCGGCAATGAGCAGTTCTTC	CASSAPLRVGNEQFF
TRBV6-2/TRBV6-3	-	-	TRBJ1-1	TGTGCCAGCAGCCCCACTGAGAACAGTGAAGCTTTCTTT	CASSPTENSEAFF
TRBV18	-	TRBD1	TRBJ2-3	TGTGCCAGCTCACCCGGGACAGGAGAAGGTACGCAGTATTTT	CASSPGTGEGTQYF
TRBV19	-	TRBD1	TRBJ2-3	TGTGCCAGTAGTATAGATAGACAGGGGGATACGCAGTATTTT	CASSIDRQGDTQYF
TRBV12-5	few	TRBD1	TRBJ1-4	TGTGCTAGTGGTTTGGTAGCCGGACAGGACTTCAGGACTAATGAAAAACTGTTTTTT	CASGLVAGQDFRTNEKLFF
TRBV2	-	TRBD1	TRBJ1-3	TGTGCCAGCAGGTATCAAAGACAGGGGATCTCTGGAAACACCATATATTTT	CASRYQRQGISGNTIYF
TRBV4-1	-	-	TRBJ2-3	TGCGCCAGCAGCCTTAATTCTGGCGTTCCCACAGATACGCAGTATTTT	CASSLNSGVPTDTQYF
TRBV2	-	TRBD1	TRBJ2-7	TGTGCCAGCAGTGACCGGGACAGGGGTTACGAGCAGTACTTC	CASSDRDRGYEQYF
TRBV30	-	TRBD1	TRBJ1-2	TGTGCCTGGAGTGAAGGAACAGGGGACGGCTACACCTTC	CAWSEGTGDGYTF